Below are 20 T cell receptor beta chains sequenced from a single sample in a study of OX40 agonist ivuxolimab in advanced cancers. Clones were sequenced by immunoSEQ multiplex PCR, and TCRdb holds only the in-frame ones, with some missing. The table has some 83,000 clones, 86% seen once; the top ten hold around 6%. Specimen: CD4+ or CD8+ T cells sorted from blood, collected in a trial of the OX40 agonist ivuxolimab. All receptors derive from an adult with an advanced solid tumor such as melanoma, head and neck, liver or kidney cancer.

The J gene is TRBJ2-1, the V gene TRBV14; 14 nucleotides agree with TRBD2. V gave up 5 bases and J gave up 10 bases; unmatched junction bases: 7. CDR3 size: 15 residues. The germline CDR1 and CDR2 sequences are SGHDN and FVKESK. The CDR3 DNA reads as TGTGCCAGCAGCTTCGGGACTAGCGGGAGCTGGGAGCAGTTCTTC. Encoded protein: CASSFGTSGSWEQFF.

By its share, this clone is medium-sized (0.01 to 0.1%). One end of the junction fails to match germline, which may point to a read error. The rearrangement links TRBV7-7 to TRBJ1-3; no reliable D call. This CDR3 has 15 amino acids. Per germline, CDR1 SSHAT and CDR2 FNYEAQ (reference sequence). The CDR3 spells CASSLEQLSGNTIYF. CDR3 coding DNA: TGTGCTAGCAGCTTAGAACAGCTCTCTGGAAACACCATATATTTT.

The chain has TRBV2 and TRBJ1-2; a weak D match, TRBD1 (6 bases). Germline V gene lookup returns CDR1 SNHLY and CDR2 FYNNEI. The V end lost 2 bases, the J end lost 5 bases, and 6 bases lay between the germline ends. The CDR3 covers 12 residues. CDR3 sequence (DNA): TGTGCCAGCAGTGAACAGGGGTATGGCTACACCTTC. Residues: CASSEQGYGYTF.

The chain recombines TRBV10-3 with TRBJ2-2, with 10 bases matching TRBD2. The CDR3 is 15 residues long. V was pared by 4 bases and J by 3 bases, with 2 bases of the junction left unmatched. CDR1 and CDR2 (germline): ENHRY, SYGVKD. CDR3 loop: CAISASGRDTGELFF. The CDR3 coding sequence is TGTGCCATCAGTGCGAGCGGGAGGGACACCGGGGAGCTGTTTTTT.

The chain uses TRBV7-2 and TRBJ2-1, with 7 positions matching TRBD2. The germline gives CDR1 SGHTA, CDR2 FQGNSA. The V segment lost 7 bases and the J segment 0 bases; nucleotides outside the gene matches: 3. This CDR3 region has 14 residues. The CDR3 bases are TGTGCCAGCAAGGGCGGGAGCTCCTACAATGAGCAGTTCTTC. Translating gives CASKGGSSYNEQFF.

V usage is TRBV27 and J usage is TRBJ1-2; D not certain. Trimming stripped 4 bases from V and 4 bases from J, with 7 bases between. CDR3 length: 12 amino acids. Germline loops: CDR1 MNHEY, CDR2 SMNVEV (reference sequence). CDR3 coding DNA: TGTGCCAGCAGTTCCGGGATCTATGGCTACACCTTC. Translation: CASSSGIYGYTF.

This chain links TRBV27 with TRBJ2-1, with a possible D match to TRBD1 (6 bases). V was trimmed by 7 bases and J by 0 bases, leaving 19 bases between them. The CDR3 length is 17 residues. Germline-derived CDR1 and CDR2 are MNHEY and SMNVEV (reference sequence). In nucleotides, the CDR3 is TGTGCCAGCACCGAGGCCTGGGACACAGCCTCCTACAATGAGCAGTTCTTC. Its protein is CASTEAWDTASYNEQFF.

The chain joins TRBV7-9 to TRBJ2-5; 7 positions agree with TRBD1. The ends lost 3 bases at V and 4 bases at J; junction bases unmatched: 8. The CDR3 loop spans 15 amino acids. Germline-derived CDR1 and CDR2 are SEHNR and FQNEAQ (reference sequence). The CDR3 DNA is TGTGCCAGCAGCTTCAGGACAGGCTGGAGAGAGACCCAGTACTTC. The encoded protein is CASSFRTGWRETQYF.

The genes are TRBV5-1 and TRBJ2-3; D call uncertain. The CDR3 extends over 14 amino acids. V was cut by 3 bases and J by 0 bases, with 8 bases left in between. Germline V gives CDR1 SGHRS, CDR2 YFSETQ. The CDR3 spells CASSYEDSTDTQYF. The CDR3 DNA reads TGCGCCAGCAGCTACGAGGACAGCACAGATACGCAGTATTTT. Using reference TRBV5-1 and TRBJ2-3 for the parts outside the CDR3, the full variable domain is KAGVTQTPRYLIKTRGQQVTLSCSPISGHRSVSWYQQTPGQGLQFLFEYFSETQRNKGNFPGRFSGRQFSNSRSEMNVSTLELGDSALYLCASSYEDSTDTQYFGPGTRLTVL.

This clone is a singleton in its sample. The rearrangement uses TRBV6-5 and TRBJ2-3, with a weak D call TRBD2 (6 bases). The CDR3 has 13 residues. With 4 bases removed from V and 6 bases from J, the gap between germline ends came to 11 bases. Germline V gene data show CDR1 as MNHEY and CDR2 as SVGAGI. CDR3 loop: CASSWGGGDTQYF. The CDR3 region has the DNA TGTGCCAGCAGTTGGGGAGGCGGGGATACGCAGTATTTT.

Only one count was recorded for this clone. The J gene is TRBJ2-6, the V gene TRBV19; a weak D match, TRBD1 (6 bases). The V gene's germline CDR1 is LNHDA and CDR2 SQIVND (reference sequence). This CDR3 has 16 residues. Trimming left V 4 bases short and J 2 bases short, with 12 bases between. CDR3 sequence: CASSRYYRAGANVLTF. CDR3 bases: TGTGCCAGTAGTAGATACTACAGGGCTGGGGCCAACGTCCTGACTTTC.

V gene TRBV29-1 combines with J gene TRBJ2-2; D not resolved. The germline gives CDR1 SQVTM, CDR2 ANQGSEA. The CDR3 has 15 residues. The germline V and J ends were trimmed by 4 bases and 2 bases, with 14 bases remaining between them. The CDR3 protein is CSVVPGSTNTGELFF. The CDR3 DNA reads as TGCAGCGTTGTTCCAGGATCCACCAACACCGGGGAGCTGTTTTTT.

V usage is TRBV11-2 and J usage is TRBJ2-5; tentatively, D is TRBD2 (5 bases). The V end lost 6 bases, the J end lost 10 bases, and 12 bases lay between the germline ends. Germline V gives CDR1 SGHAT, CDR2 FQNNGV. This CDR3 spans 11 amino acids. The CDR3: CASSRDYLQYF. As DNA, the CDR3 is TGTGCCAGCAGTCGAGACTACCTCCAGTACTTC.

CDR3 sequence reads: CASSQTWSGVYTIYF. CDR3 DNA: TGCGCCAGCAGCCAAACCTGGTCGGGGGTGTACACCATATATTTT. This chain joins TRBV4-3 and TRBJ1-3; maybe TRBD1 (5 bases). The CDR3 contains 15 residues. Trimming removed 2 bases from V and 8 bases from J, with 16 bases in between. CDR1 LGHNA and CDR2 YSLEER come from the germline V gene.

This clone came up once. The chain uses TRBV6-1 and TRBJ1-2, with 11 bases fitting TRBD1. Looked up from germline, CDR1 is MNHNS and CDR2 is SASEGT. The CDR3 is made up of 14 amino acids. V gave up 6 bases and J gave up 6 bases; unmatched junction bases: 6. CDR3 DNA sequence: TGTGCCAGCAGCGGACAGGGGGCTTCGGATGGCTACACCTTC. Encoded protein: CASSGQGASDGYTF.

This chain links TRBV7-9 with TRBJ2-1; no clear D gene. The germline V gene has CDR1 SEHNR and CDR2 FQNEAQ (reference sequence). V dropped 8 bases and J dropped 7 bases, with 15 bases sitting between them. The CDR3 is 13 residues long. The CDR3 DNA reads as TGTGCCAGCCGCCCTCCCAATGTTAATGAGCAGTTCTTC. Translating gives CASRPPNVNEQFF.

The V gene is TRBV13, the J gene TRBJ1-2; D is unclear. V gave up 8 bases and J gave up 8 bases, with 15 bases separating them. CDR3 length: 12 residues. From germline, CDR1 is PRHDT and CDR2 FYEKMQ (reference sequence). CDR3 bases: TGTGCCAGCTCGAGAGGCTATGGGGGCTACACCTTC. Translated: CASSRGYGGYTF.

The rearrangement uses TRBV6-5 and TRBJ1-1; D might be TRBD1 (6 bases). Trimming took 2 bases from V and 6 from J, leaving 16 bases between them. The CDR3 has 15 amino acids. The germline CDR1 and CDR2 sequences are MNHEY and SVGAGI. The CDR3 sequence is CASSYGTLQGPEAFF. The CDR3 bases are TGTGCCAGCAGTTACGGAACCCTACAGGGCCCTGAAGCTTTCTTT.

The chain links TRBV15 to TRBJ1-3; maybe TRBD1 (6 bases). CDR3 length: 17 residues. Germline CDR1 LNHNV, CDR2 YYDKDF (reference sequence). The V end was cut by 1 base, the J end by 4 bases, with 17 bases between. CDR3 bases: TGTGCCACCAGCAGAGCCCAATCGGGGGCGCCCGGAAACACCATATATTTT. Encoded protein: CATSRAQSGAPGNTIYF.

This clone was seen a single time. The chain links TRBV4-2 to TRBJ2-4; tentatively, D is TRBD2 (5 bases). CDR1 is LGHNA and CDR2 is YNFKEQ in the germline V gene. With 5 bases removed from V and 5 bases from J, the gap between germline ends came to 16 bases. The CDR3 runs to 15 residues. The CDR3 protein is CASSLVWVGENIQYF. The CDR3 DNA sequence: TGTGCCAGCAGCTTGGTGTGGGTCGGGGAAAACATTCAGTACTTC.